These T cell receptor beta chains were read from a single sample in a study of vaccination effects on CD4 cells after COVID-19. The protocol was immunoSEQ multiplex PCR, while the TCRdb copy is restricted to in-frame clones and leaves out a portion. Of about 34,000 clones listed, around three quarters are singletons. No antigens are known for them. Sequencing was performed on CD4+ T cells from PBMCs cultured with HCoV-OC43 spike peptides, taken before COVID-19 vaccination. These receptors were taken from a human donor who received a COVID-19 vaccine. Both conserved end residues are part of each CDR3. D genes are given only for firm matches. Only some rows state a clone size, as once, few, many or a class for expanded clones.

>14|TRBV28|-|TRBJ1-6|-
TGTGCCAGCAGTTTAGGAGGGGCCGGATCACCCCTCCACTTT
CASSLGGAGSPLHF
>19|TRBV15|-|TRBJ1-5|-
TGTGCCACCAGCACAGAAACCTTGGACCCCATCTTTAGCAATCAGCCCCAGCATTTT
CATSTETLDPIFSNQPQHF
>13|TRBV30|TRBD2|TRBJ2-7|-
TGTGCCTGGAGTCAGGGAGGGTCTGGCGAGCAGTACTTC
CAWSQGGSGEQYF
>14|TRBV6-6|-|TRBJ2-7|-
TGTGCCAGCAGTAAGGGGACCGCTTCCTACGAGCAGTACTTC
CASSKGTASYEQYF
>19|TRBV12-1|-|TRBJ2-3|-
TGTGCCAGCAGCGGATCCGGGACTAGCGGGAGCGGGGCCACAGATACGCAGTATTTT
CASSGSGTSGSGATDTQYF
>14|TRBV29-1|-|TRBJ1-1|once
TGCAGCGTCGCTACAGGGTTGGTGAACACTGAAGCTTTCTTT
CSVATGLVNTEAFF
>13|TRBV7-9|-|TRBJ2-1|once
TGTGCCAGCAGCTTAGTAGGGGCCAATGAGCAGTTCTTC
CASSLVGANEQFF
>16|TRBV4-1|TRBD1|TRBJ1-3|few
TGCGCCAGCAGCCAAGGCCAGGGGGTCAGTGGAAACACCATATATTTT
CASSQGQGVSGNTIYF
>17|TRBV5-1|TRBD1|TRBJ1-3|few
TGCGCCAGCAGCACAGGGACGGGACAGATCTCTGGAAACACCATATATTTT
CASSTGTGQISGNTIYF
>18|TRBV5-1|TRBD2|TRBJ2-2|-
TGCGCCAGCAGCTTGGGACAGGGTAGCGGGAGAGGCACCGGGGAGCTGTTTTTT
CASSLGQGSGRGTGELFF
>12|TRBV7-9|-|TRBJ2-7|few
TGTGCCAGCAGCTTAGATGACAGTTTCACGTTCTTC
CASSLDDSFTFF
>14|TRBV7-7|-|TRBJ2-1|-
TGTGCTAGCAGCTCCTTGGGGCTGAACAATGAGCAGTTCTTC
CASSSLGLNNEQFF
>15|TRBV28|-|TRBJ1-6|once
TGTGCCAGCAGTTTGAGGAGCACAAATAATTCACCCCTCCACTTT
CASSLRSTNNSPLHF
>12|TRBV7-9|-|TRBJ1-1|few
TGTGCCGCGGGGTTCTCGAACACTGAAGCTTTCTTT
CAAGFSNTEAFF
>13|TRBV6-5|-|TRBJ1-1|-
TGTGCCAGCACCCTTCGGGTGAACACTGAAGCTTTCTTT
CASTLRVNTEAFF
>17|TRBV11-3|-|TRBJ2-6|-
TGTGCCAGCAGCTTAACTGGCGGTATCTCTGGGGCCAACGTCCTGACTTTC
CASSLTGGISGANVLTF
>15|TRBV7-8|TRBD2|TRBJ2-7|once
TGTGCCAGCACCGGTCGGGGGGGGAGCTCCTACGAGCAGTACTTC
CASTGRGGSSYEQYF
>19|TRBV4-1|-|TRBJ1-6|-
TGCGCCAGCAGCCAAGTTTTAGGGCTTCAAAGCTCCTATAATTCACCCCTCCACTTT
CASSQVLGLQSSYNSPLHF
>12|TRBV6-5|-|TRBJ1-2|-
TGTGCCAGCAGGGCGATAAACTATGGCTACACCTTC
CASRAINYGYTF
>12|TRBV12-3/TRBV12-4|-|TRBJ2-1|-
TGTGCCAGCAGCTTCTTACGGAATGAGCAGTTCTTC
CASSFLRNEQFF
>15|TRBV5-4|-|TRBJ1-1|-
TGTGCCAGCAGCTTGTACGAGGGTTCGAACACTGAAGCTTTCTTT
CASSLYEGSNTEAFF
>18|TRBV7-9|TRBD2|TRBJ2-1|-
TGTGCCAGCAGCTCAGACCCCGTAGCGGGGGGGCCTAGGAATGAGCAGTTCTTC
CASSSDPVAGGPRNEQFF
>14|TRBV2|-|TRBJ1-3|-
TGTGCCAGCAGCCTTTACAGGGCTGGAAACACCATATATTTT
CASSLYRAGNTIYF
>14|TRBV6-1|-|TRBJ2-7|-
TGTGCCAGCAGTGAACGGACTATCGGGCGCGAGCAGTACTTC
CASSERTIGREQYF
>15|TRBV6-5|-|TRBJ1-2|-
TGTGCCAGCAGTTACTCGATCCTGGCTAACTATGGCTACACCTTC
CASSYSILANYGYTF
>14|TRBV29-1|-|TRBJ1-1|-
TGCAGCGTTTCACGAGCAGGGTATGAGACTGAAGCTTTCTTT
CSVSRAGYETEAFF
>12|TRBV3-1/TRBV3-2|-|TRBJ2-1|-
TGTGCCAGCAGCCTAACCTACAATGAGCAGTTCTTC
CASSLTYNEQFF
>15|TRBV10-3|TRBD1|TRBJ2-4|-
TGTGCCATCAGCCTAGACAGGGGGGGTTCAAACATTCAGTACTTC
CAISLDRGGSNIQYF
>15|TRBV5-5|TRBD1|TRBJ2-3|-
TGTGCCAGCAGCTTGGCCAACAGGGGGGTAGATACGCAGTATTTT
CASSLANRGVDTQYF
>14|TRBV19|-|TRBJ2-7|once
TGTGCCAGTAGTAAGGGGTCGGGTTCCCACGAGCAGTACTTC
CASSKGSGSHEQYF
>14|TRBV2|-|TRBJ1-2|-
TGTGCCAGCAGAACCTCAGGGAAGGTTTATGGCTACACCTTC
CASRTSGKVYGYTF
>11|TRBV9|-|TRBJ2-1|few
TGTGCCAGCAGCGTATCCGATGAGCAGTTCTTC
CASSVSDEQFF
>14|TRBV9|-|TRBJ1-1|-
TGTGCCAGCAGCGTAGAGGTACAAAACACTGAAGCTTTCTTT
CASSVEVQNTEAFF
>16|TRBV6-5|TRBD1|TRBJ1-2|-
TGTGCCAGCAGTTACTCATACGACAGGGGGCGCATTGGCTACACCTTC
CASSYSYDRGRIGYTF
>16|TRBV30|-|TRBJ2-1|-
TGTGCCTGGAGCCTGGGGGGCCTTCGGTCCTACAATGAGCAGTTCTTC
CAWSLGGLRSYNEQFF
>13|TRBV7-2|TRBD1|TRBJ1-2|-
TGTGCCAGCACCGGGACAGCTAACTATGGCTACACCTTC
CASTGTANYGYTF
>15|TRBV7-9|-|TRBJ2-3|-
TGTGCCAGCAGCTTATTATCCCTGGGCACAGATACGCAGTATTTT
CASSLLSLGTDTQYF
>15|TRBV4-2|-|TRBJ2-5|-
TGTGCCAGCAGCCAAGATATGCGGGACCAAGAGACCCAGTACTTC
CASSQDMRDQETQYF
>15|TRBV19|TRBD2|TRBJ2-3|-
TGTGCCAGTAGTCTGTATAGCGGGAGAACAGATACGCAGTATTTT
CASSLYSGRTDTQYF
>13|TRBV28|-|TRBJ1-2|-
TGTGCCAGCCTATCGGGGGCTAACTATGGCTACACCTTC
CASLSGANYGYTF
>15|TRBV4-1|-|TRBJ1-6|-
TGCGCCAGCAGCCAACAGACAGGAGAAAATTCACCCCTCCACTTT
CASSQQTGENSPLHF